What follows describes a single TCR beta chain. This clone showed up just once. It lacks a known antigen. The input lacks base qualities; no much larger clone sits a single base away. The data were obtained in a study of cytomegalovirus exposure and HLA in healthy donors (dated by TCRdb to 2015 to 2018). For the wider study: In an earlier analysis of 550 to 750 of the donors, approximately 300 Gb of sequence data and just under 120 million unique TCR beta sequences from some 170 million T cells were reported. An early release that covered roughly 600 HLA-typed donors contained approximately 300 gigabases of sequencing data and tens of millions of unique TCR sequences. Of the 300 to 500 genotyped donors, approximately 80% were placed in the genetic ancestry cluster associated with self-reported Caucasian donors. The study aimed to test whether cataloging public T cell receptors could reveal signatures of past pathogen exposure. The study profiled the T cell repertoires of 550 to 700 subjects by immunosequencing and related them to cytomegalovirus serostatus. In addition to the first cohort of about 650 subjects, a separate validation cohort of 130 or so different subjects was used. To predict cytomegalovirus infection status, the study brought together high-throughput TCR immunosequencing, statistical association of individual TCRs with disease status, and machine learning. A later analysis re-examined previously published TCR beta repertoires from 610 or so donors and added high-resolution HLA genotyping to investigate patterns of TCR occurrence. Rather than drawing on any new phenotypic data, the later analysis identified candidate immune exposures from TCR beta sequences and the way those sequences occurred across donors. An earlier analysis of around 580 of the donors used high-throughput TCR beta sequencing to judge whether each TCR beta V gene segment behaved as functional or pseudogenic. Donor age, sex, ethnicity and CMV serostatus were compiled alongside the repertoire data. A later genetic analysis used genome-wide SNP genotypes for about 65% of the roughly 670 donors, treating that subset as a discovery cohort. All discovery cohort repertoires had been generated using a single sequencing platform. Class I and class II HLA loci were covered by the typing at four-digit resolution. Typing coverage differed by locus: A, B, C, DRB1 and DQB1 were typed in about 620-630 donors, DQA1 in 522, DPA1 in nearly 610, and DPB1 in about 450. Several DR-DQ haplotypes were handled as single units for association and clustering, since linkage in the cohort was strong. On average, around 230,000 unique TCR beta nucleotide sequences were sequenced per donor among some 420 genotyped donors of the cohort, with 15% to 20% of those sequences being non-productive.

The germline V gene sets CDR1 to SGHRS and CDR2 to YFSETQ. Trimming leaves V shorter by 3 bases and J shorter by 2 bases, with the junction holding 7 bases beyond the gene matches. Reading from cysteine to phenylalanine, the CDR3 counts 15 amino acids. CDR3 DNA is the only sequence kept; it has 45 bases, read in frame from the first base. The cohort was made up of approximately 700 healthy bone marrow donors. At the time of sampling, all cohort members were nominally healthy, though unrecorded immune exposures were likely present. The donor tested CMV seropositive and was one of the 289 seropositive cohort members. Every donor gave a peripheral blood sample, and the peripheral blood mononuclear cells from that sample were used for TCR beta sequencing. The Qiagen DNeasy Blood Extraction Kit was used to extract genomic DNA from the blood cell samples. Results and caveats for the whole study, not just this receptor: When HLA alleles, especially DR and DQ, strongly co-occurred, attributing TCR associations to individual alleles was difficult. Only TCR beta chains were sequenced in this cohort, and the absence of alpha or paired-chain data limited detectable features. In a later analysis, about 17,000 TCR beta sequences were associated with specific HLA alleles at a false discovery rate of 0.05. A later genetic analysis associated a missense DCLRE1C variant with V-gene and J-gene trimming of TCR beta chains, and an independent cohort replicated the association. A later analysis found that TCR association rates varied across HLA loci, with DRB1 alleles showing the most associated TCRs and HLA-C alleles the fewest. In the study, around 150 TCR beta chains were listed as associated with cytomegalovirus. Sequencing depth was assumed to be roughly uniform across donors in the presence/absence analyses, though that assumption may not hold. Most TCR sequences were observed very rarely across donors, whereas some public TCRs were present in many individuals. A further reported finding was that TCR beta sequences accurately predicted the HLA-A and HLA-B alleles for most subjects in the first cohort. The authors suggested that the approach could potentially be generalized to other disease states and immunological phenotypes. Correlated functional status among segregating V segments might be attributable to linkage disequilibrium, but an unknown experimental factor could not be ruled out. According to a later analysis, most CMV-associated TCR beta chains appeared to be HLA-restricted, and the HLA associations seemed to be driven largely by CMV exposure. Broadly in line with IMGT annotations, most TCR beta V segments showed up in productive rearrangements about 87% or about 30% of the time in an earlier analysis of 450 to 600 of the donors. Cytomegalovirus status was reported to be diagnosed by the classifier with high specificity and sensitivity in both the original and validation cohorts. A later analysis reported that several top co-occurrence clusters appeared linked to parvovirus B19, influenza, CMV and Epstein-Barr virus. A group of highly shared sequence variants was considered likely to be a technical artifact of the sequencing pipeline. Because some donors lacked HLA typing at each locus, the association tests relied only on the typed subset. For the cohort, immune exposure information was limited to CMV serostatus. Some IMGT-functional V segments, including TRBV6-2 and TRBV6-3, could not be distinguished by the 87-base-pair reads and were therefore excluded. A later analysis found that HLA-associated TCR beta chains were more clonally expanded and had lower generation probabilities than equally common non-associated chains. Three of the identified cytomegalovirus-associated TCR beta chains were confirmed in vitro to be specific for cytomegalovirus antigens. Because counts were too low, around 18 rarely observed V segments, including chromosome 9 orphons, were left out of the earlier analysis of approximately 500 of the donors. Compared with the 666-donor mean, donors in an Asian-associated ancestry cluster had fewer N-insertions in productive TCRs, according to a later genetic analysis.

Library generation was performed with the immunoSEQ multiplex PCR assay. A mixture of 60 forward primers for TCR Vbeta segments and 13 reverse primers for TCR Jbeta segments was used in the multiplex PCR. Amplification of the CDR3 region of rearranged TCR beta genes was performed with a multiplex PCR assay on genomic DNA. Amplified TCR beta libraries were sequenced as 87-base-pair reads on the Illumina HiSeq System. The authors' pipeline ran thus. In a later analysis, some 80 million unique TCR beta chains were counted across the roughly 610 repertoires, and around 11 million of these chains were shared by at least two donors. Raw reads were error-corrected and collapsed into unique sequences with a nearest-neighbor algorithm that merged closely related sequences to remove PCR and sequencing errors. To assign V, D and J gene segments, CDR3 sequences were aligned to IMGT reference sequences. For a sequence to be retained, a match of at least six nucleotides to both a V gene segment and a J gene segment was required. A rearrangement was called productive if the CDR3 had no stop codons and remained in frame with V and J, and every other rearrangement was called non-productive. Following IMGT convention, CDR3 was defined as the stretch from the second conserved V-encoded cysteine up to the conserved J-encoded phenylalanine. Sequences without an unambiguous match to a single V gene segment were excluded from the earlier analysis of 450 to 750 of the donors. In an earlier analysis of several hundred of the donors, V segments were called functional above 56.7% productive rearrangements and were called segregating when the between-donor standard deviation exceeded 5%. A statistical classification framework was built to diagnose cytomegalovirus status from the catalog of TCR beta chain sequences. In a later analysis, V and J genes were assigned by comparing TCR nucleotide sequences against IMGT/GENE-DB human TR gene sequences. Using the TCRdist pipeline, a later analysis assigned CDR3 sequences along with most-parsimonious VDJ recombination scenarios. A later analysis defined each TCR beta chain by its CDR3 amino acid sequence plus V-gene family, and excluded reads lacking a unique V-gene family. As a way to deal with suspected cross-contamination and a sequencing artifact, a later analysis dropped 450 to 600 nucleotide sequences that were highly shared and had low generation probability. For each public chain, a later analysis derived a clonal expansion index from normalized ranks of inferred template counts within each repertoire. A later analysis computed generation probabilities with a VDJ recombination model fitted to out-of-frame rearrangements, and checked the results against IGoR. In a later analysis, hypergeometric tests were used to score TCR-TCR, TCR-HLA and TCR-CMV co-occurrence, with a repertoire-size bias correction applied to TCR pairs. In a later analysis, false discovery rates were estimated by permuting HLA or CMV assignments 20 times. A later analysis grouped co-occurring TCRs with DBSCAN, adding TCRdist sequence similarity when clustering within HLA-allele-positive subsets. For co-occurrence clustering, repertoires with fewer than 30,000 or more than 120,000 public chains were excluded, along with five repertoires with anomalous nucleotide sharing. The source is immuneACCESS, and TCRdb retained only in-frame sequences with V and J called. Part of the clones is not carried over; for the studies checked, unresolved V genes explain less than half of this, and the remainder is unexplained. V and J calls and clone size follow that table, whereas D and trimming were derived from the DNA. The table for this sample lists over 150,000 clones; roughly four fifths of them were counted only once. The ten biggest clones cover under 5% of the sample.

The receptor's source is a girl under 18 in good health and CMV-seropositive. The sequencing input was PBMCs. The chain is assembled from TRBV5-1 and TRBJ2-7, and 8 junction bases match TRBD1. The DNA sequence is TGCGCCAGCAGCTCCCGGACAGGGTATCCCTACGAGCAGTACTTC. It translates to CASSSRTGYPYEQYF. The CDR3, completed at both ends by the reference TRBV5-1 and TRBJ2-7 genes, gives the full variable domain KAGVTQTPRYLIKTRGQQVTLSCSPISGHRSVSWYQQTPGQGLQFLFEYFSETQRNKGNFPGRFSGRQFSNSRSEMNVSTLELGDSALYLCASSSRTGYPYEQYFGPGTRLTVT.